This is a list of T cell receptor beta chains from one sample in a study of T cell clones after liver transplantation. TCRdb's copy holds only in-frame clones and misses some; the assay was immunoSEQ multiplex PCR. The sample carries roughly 20,000 clones, approximately 94% recorded once. The sequenced sample was CD8+ T cells from blood, obtained approximately 27 months after liver transplant. Receptors originate from a human patient who received a liver transplant. These T cells may partly come from the graft donor. The CDR3 runs from the conserved cysteine through the conserved F or W. A D gene is named only where the DNA matches it firmly.

D,J,V,CDR3
-,TRBJ2-7,TRBV11-2,CASSLDSTPLLAYEQYF
-,TRBJ2-7,TRBV5-1,CASSLNGDIMPYEQYF
-,TRBJ1-3,TRBV6-1,CASVGLSPGGNTIYF
-,TRBJ2-1,TRBV7-9,CASSLGNEQFF
-,TRBJ2-2,TRBV27,CASSLGQNTGELFF
TRBD1,TRBJ1-1,TRBV25-1,CASSVGTAEAFF
TRBD2,TRBJ2-5,TRBV4-1,CASSGQGTSGRVETQYF
-,TRBJ2-7,TRBV7-2,CASSLTQPFLWYEQYF
TRBD1,TRBJ1-5,TRBV6-1,CASSEGDRAVNQPQHF
-,TRBJ2-5,TRBV9,CASSVGGDRETQYF
-,TRBJ1-1,TRBV27,CASSFGRATEAFF
-,TRBJ1-1,TRBV7-8,CASSRGEPGAFF
TRBD1,TRBJ2-7,TRBV28,CASRTGHTYEQYF
-,TRBJ2-7,TRBV13,CASSFHRDSPYEQYF
-,TRBJ2-1,TRBV21-1,CASSKAPTTSGMYEQFF
-,TRBJ1-1,TRBV7-9,CASSLTDRNTEAFF
-,TRBJ2-1,TRBV27,CASSFSSLVEQFF
TRBD1,TRBJ2-7,TRBV4-3,CASSQGQGAPYEQYF
-,TRBJ1-1,TRBV7-8,CASSLTTAVWNTEAFF
-,TRBJ2-7,TRBV19,CASSIDPRYEQYF
-,TRBJ2-5,TRBV25-1,CASSEVETQYF
-,TRBJ2-5,TRBV7-3,CASSLAGPRAQETQYF
TRBD2,TRBJ2-7,TRBV19,CASTDLAGGPGEQYF
-,TRBJ2-7,TRBV28,CASSAPGQRYEQYF
-,TRBJ2-1,TRBV5-4,CASSFGGEFYEQFF
TRBD2,TRBJ2-1,TRBV19,CASSIQASGSGGSYNEQFF
-,TRBJ1-1,TRBV5-1,CASSFEGGLNTEAFF
TRBD2,TRBJ2-1,TRBV5-4,CASSPTRLAGSSYNEQFF
TRBD2,TRBJ2-7,TRBV7-9,CASSPRLAGAYEQYF
-,TRBJ2-1,TRBV29-1,CSVRGRKGQRDYNEQFF
-,TRBJ2-3,TRBV4-1,CASSQREGTDTQYF
TRBD1,TRBJ1-2,TRBV9,CASSGTGTGGVYGYTF
-,TRBJ2-3,TRBV5-1,CASSPPGGGGRGTQYF
TRBD1,TRBJ2-6,TRBV10-3,CAISESTGAGSWGANVLTF
-,TRBJ2-7,TRBV6-1,CATQGVIYEQYF
TRBD1,TRBJ1-2,TRBV27,CASSALQGAPDGYTF
-,TRBJ1-1,TRBV7-9,CASRPTGALNTEAFF
-,TRBJ2-5,TRBV7-9,CASSSGVGTEETQYF
-,TRBJ2-6,TRBV7-9,CALGSSGANVLTF
-,TRBJ2-7,TRBV6-5,CASSYDRGIYEQYF
-,TRBJ2-2,TRBV28,CASSARGTGELFF
TRBD2,TRBJ2-1,TRBV11-2,CASSPRLAGAGEQFF
-,TRBJ2-3,TRBV7-9,CASSLTEPSTDTQYF